This TCR beta chain was sequenced in a study of blood T cell repertoires in COVID-19. Study-level information: Sources were T cells, B-cell-depleted T cells, or PBMCs; the material itself was cDNA or gDNA.

The table came from immunoSEQ multiplex PCR; TCRdb's copy has only in-frame clones and leaves some out. The profile shows a few hundred thousand clones, 85% to 90% of them singletons. In germline, CDR1 is LGHNA, CDR2 YSLEER. This CDR3 comprises 15 residues. V was clipped by 0 bases and J by 3 bases, with 10 bases between them. The chain is built from TRBV4-3 and TRBJ2-3; possible D gene TRBD2, 5 bases. The sequence derives from a woman in her sixties in a cohort exposed to, infected with or recovered from COVID-19 (not recorded which). The sequenced material came from PBMCs or T cells enriched from blood (not recorded which). CDR3 nucleotide sequence: TGCGCCAGCAGCCAAGATGAGCGGAGGACAGATACGCAGTATTTT. Amino acid sequence: CASSQDERRTDTQYF.